This T cell receptor beta chain was identified in a study of blood T cell repertoires in COVID-19. Study-level background: Some COVID-19 samples were acute and others convalescent; all came from the United States, Italy and Spain. Sources were T cells, B-cell-depleted T cells, or PBMCs; the material itself was cDNA or gDNA.

Some clones are missing from TCRdb's copy, which holds only in-frame ones; the method was immunoSEQ multiplex PCR. This sample yields 150,000 or so clones, of which about 80% are seen a single time; approximately 9.2% belongs to the top ten. CDR3 length equals 14 residues. CDR1 is SEHNR and CDR2 is FQNEAQ in the germline V gene (reference sequence). With 5 bases removed from V and 2 bases from J, the gap between germline ends came to 13 bases. Everyone who took part was roughly 18 to 95 years old, and they came from about two dozen US areas. In Cohort 3, a recovered donor had either two negative PCRs, clearance, or symptom resolution.

The rearrangement joins TRBV7-9 to TRBJ2-7; TRBD1 is a possible D gene (5 bases). The source material was PBMCs or T cells enriched from blood (not recorded which). The receptor comes from a man aged 45-65 years who had recovered from COVID-19. As DNA, the CDR3 is TGTGCCAGCAGCCCCCGGACAAACGCCTACGAGCAGTACTTC. Translated, it gives CASSPRTNAYEQYF.